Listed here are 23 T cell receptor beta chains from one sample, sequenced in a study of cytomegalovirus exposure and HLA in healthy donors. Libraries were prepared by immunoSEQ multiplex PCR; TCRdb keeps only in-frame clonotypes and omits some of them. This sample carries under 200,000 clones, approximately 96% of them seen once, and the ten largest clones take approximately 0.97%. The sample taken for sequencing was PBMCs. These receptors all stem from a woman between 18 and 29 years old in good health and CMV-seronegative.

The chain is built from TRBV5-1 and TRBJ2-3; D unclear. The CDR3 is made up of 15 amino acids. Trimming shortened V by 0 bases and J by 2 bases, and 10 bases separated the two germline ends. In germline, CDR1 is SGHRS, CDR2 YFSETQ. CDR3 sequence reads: CASSLVPLDTDTQYF. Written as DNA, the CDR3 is TGCGCCAGCAGCTTGGTGCCCCTAGACACAGATACGCAGTATTTT.

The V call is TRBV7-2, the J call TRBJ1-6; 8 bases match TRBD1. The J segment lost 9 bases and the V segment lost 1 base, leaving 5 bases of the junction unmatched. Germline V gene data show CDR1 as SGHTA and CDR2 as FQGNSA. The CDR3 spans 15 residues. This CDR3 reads CASSLGQGSTSPLHF. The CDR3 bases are TGTGCCAGCAGCTTAGGACAGGGGTCTACTTCACCCCTCCACTTT.

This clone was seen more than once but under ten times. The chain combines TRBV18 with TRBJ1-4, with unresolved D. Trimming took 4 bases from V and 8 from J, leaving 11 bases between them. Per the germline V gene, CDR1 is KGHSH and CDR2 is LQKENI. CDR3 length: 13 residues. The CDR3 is CASSQAEQEKLFF. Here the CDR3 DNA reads TGTGCCAGCTCACAAGCCGAGCAAGAAAAACTGTTTTTT.

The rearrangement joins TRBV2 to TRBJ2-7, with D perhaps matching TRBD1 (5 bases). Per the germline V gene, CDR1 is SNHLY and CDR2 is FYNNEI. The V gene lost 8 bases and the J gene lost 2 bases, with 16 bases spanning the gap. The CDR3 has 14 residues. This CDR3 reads CASRPGQVTYEQYF. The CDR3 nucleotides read TGTGCCAGCCGACCAGGGCAGGTGACCTACGAGCAGTACTTC.

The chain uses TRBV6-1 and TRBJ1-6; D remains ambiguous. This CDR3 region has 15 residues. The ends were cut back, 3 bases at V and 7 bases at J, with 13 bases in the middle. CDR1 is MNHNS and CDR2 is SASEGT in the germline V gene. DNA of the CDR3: TGTGCCAGCAGTGAGACCGAGGGCCGCAATTCACCCCTCCACTTT. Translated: CASSETEGRNSPLHF.

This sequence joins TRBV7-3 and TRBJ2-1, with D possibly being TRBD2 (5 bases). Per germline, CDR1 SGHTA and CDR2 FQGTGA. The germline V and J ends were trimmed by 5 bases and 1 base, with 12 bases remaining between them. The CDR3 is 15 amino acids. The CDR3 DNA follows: TGTGCCAGCAGCCTCGGACTGAGTTCCTACAATGAGCAGTTCTTC. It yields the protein CASSLGLSSYNEQFF.

CDR3 sequence: CAWSRESRDTQYF. As DNA, the CDR3 is TGTGCCTGGAGCAGGGAAAGCCGAGATACGCAGTATTTT. The rearrangement joins TRBV30 to TRBJ2-3, with TRBD1 as a possible D gene (5 bases). There are 13 residues in the CDR3. CDR1 and CDR2 (germline): GTSNPN, SVGIG (reference sequence). The V gene lost 3 bases and the J gene lost 5 bases, with 12 bases spanning the gap.

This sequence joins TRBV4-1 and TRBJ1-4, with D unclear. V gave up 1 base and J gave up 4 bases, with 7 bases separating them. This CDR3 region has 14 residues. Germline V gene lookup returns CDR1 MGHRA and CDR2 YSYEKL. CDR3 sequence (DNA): TGCGCCAGCAGCCAAGTCCGAGGTAATGAAAAACTGTTTTTT. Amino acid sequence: CASSQVRGNEKLFF.

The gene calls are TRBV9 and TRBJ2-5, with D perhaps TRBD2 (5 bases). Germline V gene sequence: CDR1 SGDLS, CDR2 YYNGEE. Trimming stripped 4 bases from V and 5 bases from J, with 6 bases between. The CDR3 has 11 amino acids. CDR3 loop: CASSSGETQYF. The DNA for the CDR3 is TGTGCCAGCAGCTCGGGGGAGACCCAGTACTTC.

The CDR3 reads CASSPSRTGGLEQFF. The CDR3, as DNA: TGTGCCAGCAGTCCATCCCGGACAGGGGGACTTGAGCAGTTCTTC. This sequence joins TRBV6-5 and TRBJ2-1; 10 nucleotides agree with TRBD1. The germline V gene has CDR1 MNHEY and CDR2 SVGAGI. CDR3 size: 15 residues. The J segment lost 9 bases and the V segment lost 5 bases, leaving 10 bases of the junction unmatched.

CDR3 DNA sequence: TGTGCCAGCAGCGAGACTAGCGGGGGGGCCTTCGGTTACGATGAGCAGTTCTTC. Amino acids: CASSETSGGAFGYDEQFF. The genes are TRBV9 and TRBJ2-1; 14 bases are shared with TRBD2. The junction had 13 bases not matched to a gene; V was cut back by 3 bases and J by 8 bases. The CDR3 is 18 amino acids. The germline gives CDR1 SGDLS, CDR2 YYNGEE.

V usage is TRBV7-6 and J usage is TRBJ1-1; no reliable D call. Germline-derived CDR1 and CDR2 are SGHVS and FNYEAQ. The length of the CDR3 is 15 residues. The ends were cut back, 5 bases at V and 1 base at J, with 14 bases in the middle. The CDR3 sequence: CASSPAGRRNTEAFF. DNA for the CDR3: TGTGCCAGCAGCCCAGCGGGTCGGCGGAACACTGAAGCTTTCTTT.

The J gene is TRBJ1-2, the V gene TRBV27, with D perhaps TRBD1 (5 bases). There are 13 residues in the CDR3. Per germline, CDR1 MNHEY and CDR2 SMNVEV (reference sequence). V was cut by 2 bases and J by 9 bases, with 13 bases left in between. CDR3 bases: TGTGCCAGCAGTTTACAGGGTACAAAAAGCTACACCTTC. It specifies CASSLQGTKSYTF.

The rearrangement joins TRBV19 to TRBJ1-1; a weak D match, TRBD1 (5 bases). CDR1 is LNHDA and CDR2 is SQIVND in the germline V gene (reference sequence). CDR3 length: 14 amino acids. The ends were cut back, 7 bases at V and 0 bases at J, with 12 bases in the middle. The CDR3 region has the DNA TGTGCCAGTACCCCGGGGGACGTGAACACTGAAGCTTTCTTT. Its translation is CASTPGDVNTEAFF.

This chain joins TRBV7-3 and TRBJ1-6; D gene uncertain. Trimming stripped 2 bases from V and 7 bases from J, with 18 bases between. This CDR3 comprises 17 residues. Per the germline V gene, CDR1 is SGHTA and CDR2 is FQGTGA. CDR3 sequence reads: CASSLYSGGGRNSPLHF. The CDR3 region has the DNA TGTGCCAGCAGCTTATATTCCGGCGGTGGCAGAAATTCACCCCTCCACTTT.

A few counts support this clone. CDR3 residues: CASRAPGQGHSPLHF. The CDR3 DNA sequence: TGTGCCAGCAGGGCCCCGGGACAGGGGCATTCACCCCTCCACTTT. This rearrangement joins TRBV9 to TRBJ1-6; TRBD1 matches 10 bases. The germline CDR1 and CDR2 sequences are SGDLS and YYNGEE. The CDR3 is made up of 15 amino acids. Trimming at V came to 5 bases and at J to 8 bases, leaving 7 bases not matched to a gene.

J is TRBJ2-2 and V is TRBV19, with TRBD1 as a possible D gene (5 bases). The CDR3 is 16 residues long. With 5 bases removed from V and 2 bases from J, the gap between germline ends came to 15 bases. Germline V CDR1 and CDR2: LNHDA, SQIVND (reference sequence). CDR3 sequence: CASSALGAENTGELFF. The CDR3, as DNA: TGTGCCAGTAGTGCCCTAGGGGCAGAAAACACCGGGGAGCTGTTTTTT.

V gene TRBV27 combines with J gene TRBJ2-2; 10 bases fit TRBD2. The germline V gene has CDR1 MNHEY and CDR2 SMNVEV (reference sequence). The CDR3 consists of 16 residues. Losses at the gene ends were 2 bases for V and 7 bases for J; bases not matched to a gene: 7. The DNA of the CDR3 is TGTGCCAGCAGTTTAAGGCGACTAGCGGGTTACGGGGAGCTGTTTTTT. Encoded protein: CASSLRRLAGYGELFF.

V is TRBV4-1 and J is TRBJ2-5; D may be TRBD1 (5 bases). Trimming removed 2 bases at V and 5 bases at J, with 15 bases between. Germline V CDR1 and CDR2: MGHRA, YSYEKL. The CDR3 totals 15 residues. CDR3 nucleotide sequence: TGCGCCAGCAGCCAACCAGATAAGGGGAAGGAGACCCAGTACTTC. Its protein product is CASSQPDKGKETQYF.

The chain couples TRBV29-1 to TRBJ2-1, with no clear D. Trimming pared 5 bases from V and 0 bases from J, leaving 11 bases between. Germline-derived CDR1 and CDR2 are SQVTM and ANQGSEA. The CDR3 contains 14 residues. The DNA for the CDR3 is TGCAGCGTTTTCCCCGAGGCCTCCTACAATGAGCAGTTCTTC. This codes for CSVFPEASYNEQFF.

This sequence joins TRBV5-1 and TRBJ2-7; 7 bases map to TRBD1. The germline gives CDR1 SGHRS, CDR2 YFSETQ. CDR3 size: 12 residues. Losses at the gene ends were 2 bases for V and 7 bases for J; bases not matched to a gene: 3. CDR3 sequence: CASSFTGEEQYF. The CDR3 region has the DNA TGCGCCAGCAGCTTTACAGGGGAGGAGCAGTACTTC.

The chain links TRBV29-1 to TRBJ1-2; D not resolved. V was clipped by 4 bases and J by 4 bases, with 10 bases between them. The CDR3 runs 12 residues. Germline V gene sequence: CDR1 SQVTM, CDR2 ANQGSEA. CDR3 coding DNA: TGCAGCGTTGGAGGTGGAATCTATGGCTACACCTTC. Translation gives CSVGGGIYGYTF.

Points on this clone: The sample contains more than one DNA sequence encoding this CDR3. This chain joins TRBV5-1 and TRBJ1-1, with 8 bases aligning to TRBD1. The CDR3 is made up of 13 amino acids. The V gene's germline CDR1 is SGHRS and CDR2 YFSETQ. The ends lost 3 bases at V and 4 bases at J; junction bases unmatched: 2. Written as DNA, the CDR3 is TGCGCCAGCAGCTCCACAGGGGGCACTGAAGCTTTCTTT. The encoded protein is CASSSTGGTEAFF. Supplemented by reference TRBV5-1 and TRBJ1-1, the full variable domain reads KAGVTQTPRYLIKTRGQQVTLSCSPISGHRSVSWYQQTPGQGLQFLFEYFSETQRNKGNFPGRFSGRQFSNSRSEMNVSTLELGDSALYLCASSSTGGTEAFFGQGTRLTVV.